The entry below describes one T cell receptor (beta chain). This entry is derived from a study of cytotoxic CD8 clonotypes in ibrutinib-treated CLL. For the study at large: Sample averages reached 250,000 to 300,000 productive templates and roughly 96,000 productive rearrangements.

T cells were sequenced at a targeted depth of 1 in 200,000 to 1 in 1 million. TCRdb keeps only in-frame clones here, not all; method: immunoSEQ multiplex PCR. The repertoire holds about 150,000 clones, about 80% seen once, with approximately 5.1% in the top ten. The specimen was PBMCs, collected after 24 months of ibrutinib treatment. This clonotype was sampled from a human donor with chronic lymphocytic leukemia.

The CDR3 loop is CASSSPGVGETQYF. CDR3 nucleotides: TGTGCCAGCAGTTCCCCGGGTGTAGGGGAGACCCAGTACTTC. This chain connects TRBV6-5 to TRBJ2-5; D gene ambiguous. Trimming cost V 4 bases and J 5 bases, with 14 bases left between them. Germline V gene lookup returns CDR1 MNHEY and CDR2 SVGAGI. The CDR3 is 14 amino acids.